This record looks at one T cell receptor beta chain sequence and its context. What it binds is unknown. This sample was included in a study of pediatric ulcerative colitis. Profiling relied on immunoSEQ multiplex PCR, and the TCRdb table lists in-frame clones only, not all of them. Among roughly 60,000 clones, 75% to 90% were seen once, and the ten largest hold 1.5%. Per germline, CDR1 SGHTA and CDR2 FQGNSA. Trimming shortened V by 1 base and J by 3 bases, and 10 bases separated the two germline ends. The CDR3 totals 14 residues. Findings and caveats of the study: Two rectal CDR3 clonotypes occurred in all ulcerative colitis patients.

Colonoscopy and blood draw happened at the same time. The sequence was collected from a boy aged 5-17 years who was a control in a study of pediatric ulcerative colitis. Sequencing input: blood. The V call is TRBV7-2, the J call TRBJ2-7; D gene uncertain. CDR3 bases: TGTGCCAGCAGCTTAGTGGCAGATAGCTACGAGCAGTACTTC. Translation gives CASSLVADSYEQYF. Full variable domain (outside the CDR3, taken from reference TRBV7-2 and TRBJ2-7): GAGVSQSPSNKVTEKGKDVELRCDPISGHTALYWYRQSLGQGLEFLIYFQGNSAPDKSGLPSDRFSAERTGGSVSTLTIQRTQQEDSAVYLCASSLVADSYEQYFGPGTRLTVT.